This TCR beta chain was observed in a study of T cell repertoires in cytomegalovirus infection. As for the study in general: Indicated by public TCR beta signatures were CMV infection and matching HLA type.

Details on this clonotype: Its target is not known. One end of the junction does not line up with germline, which may come from a read error.

TCRdb re-analysed the reads in MiXCR, keeping a single row per CDR3 protein. The sample contains around 750,000 distinct CDR3 sequences, about 31% of which appear only once. Study-wide findings and caveats: The ex vivo response was dominated by HLA-C-restricted CMV-specific TCR beta clonotypes.

The sequence came from a human donor in good health (CMV status not recorded). Some clones in this sample may be carry-over from other donors' samples. The source was cultured CD8+ T cells from PBMCs, collected from culture after CMV antigen stimulation.

The DNA of the CDR3 is TGTGTCAGCAGCTACACAGGGGACGTTAACACCGGGGAGCTGTTTTTT. It yields the protein CVSSYTGDVNTGELFF. The chain has TRBV7-6 and TRBJ2-2; TRBD1 matches 7 bases. The CDR3 is 16 residues long. Germline-derived CDR1 and CDR2 are SGHVS and FNYEAQ.